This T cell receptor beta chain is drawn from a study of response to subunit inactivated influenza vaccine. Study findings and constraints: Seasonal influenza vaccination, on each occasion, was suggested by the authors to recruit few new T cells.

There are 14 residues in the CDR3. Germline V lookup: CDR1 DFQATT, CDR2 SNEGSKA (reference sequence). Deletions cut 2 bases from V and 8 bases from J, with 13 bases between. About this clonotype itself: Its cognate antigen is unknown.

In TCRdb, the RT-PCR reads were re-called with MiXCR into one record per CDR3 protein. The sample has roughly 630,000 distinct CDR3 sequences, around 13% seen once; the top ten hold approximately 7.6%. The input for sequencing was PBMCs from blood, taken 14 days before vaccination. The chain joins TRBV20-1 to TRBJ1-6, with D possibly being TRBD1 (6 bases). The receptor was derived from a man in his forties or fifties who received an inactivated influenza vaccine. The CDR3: CSARLGRGDSPLHF. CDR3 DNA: TGCAGTGCTAGATTGGGCAGGGGTGATTCACCCCTCCACTTT.